Listed below are T cell receptor beta chains from one sample, sequenced in a study of blood T cell repertoires in COVID-19. Libraries were prepared by immunoSEQ multiplex PCR; TCRdb keeps only in-frame clonotypes and omits some of them. The data show just over 250,000 clones, with approximately 89% seen just once and roughly 10% held by the top ten. The sample comprised peripheral blood. The receptors shown here come from an older woman with COVID-19, enrolled during active disease. Both conserved end residues are part of each CDR3. D genes are given only for firm matches. A row's size may be missing; if present it is once, few, many or a size class.

clone_size: NA; v_call: TRBV5-1; d_call: TRBD2; j_call: TRBJ2-3; cdr3_nt: TGCGCCAGCAGCTTGGCAATGGTAGCGGGTCCAGATACGCAGTATTTT; cdr3_aa: CASSLAMVAGPDTQYF
clone_size: few; v_call: TRBV18; d_call: TRBD2; j_call: TRBJ2-7; cdr3_nt: TGTGCCAGCTCACCAGGGACTAGCTCCTACGAGCAGTACTTC; cdr3_aa: CASSPGTSSYEQYF
clone_size: once; v_call: TRBV2; d_call: NA; j_call: TRBJ1-3; cdr3_nt: TGTGCCACCGAACAGGGCTCTGGAAACACCATATATTTT; cdr3_aa: CATEQGSGNTIYF
clone_size: NA; v_call: TRBV19; d_call: TRBD1; j_call: TRBJ1-2; cdr3_nt: TGTGCCAGTAGTAAGGGACAGGGGGCCCCTTATGATGGCTACACCTTC; cdr3_aa: CASSKGQGAPYDGYTF
clone_size: NA; v_call: TRBV7-9; d_call: TRBD2; j_call: TRBJ2-1; cdr3_nt: TGTGCCAGCAGCTTAGATGGTAGCGGGATTGGGGATGAGCAGTTCTTC; cdr3_aa: CASSLDGSGIGDEQFF
clone_size: NA; v_call: TRBV6-4; d_call: NA; j_call: TRBJ2-2; cdr3_nt: TGTGCCAGCAGTGTAGGGGACTCCACTTCGGGGACCGGGGAGCTGTTTTTT; cdr3_aa: CASSVGDSTSGTGELFF
clone_size: NA; v_call: TRBV12-3/TRBV12-4; d_call: TRBD2; j_call: TRBJ2-1; cdr3_nt: TGTGCCAGCAGTAAATCTCGGGGGGGTGAGCAGTTCTTC; cdr3_aa: CASSKSRGGEQFF
clone_size: NA; v_call: TRBV18; d_call: NA; j_call: TRBJ1-1; cdr3_nt: TGTGCCAGCTCACGAACAGTGAACACTGAAGCTTTCTTT; cdr3_aa: CASSRTVNTEAFF
clone_size: NA; v_call: TRBV4-1; d_call: TRBD1; j_call: TRBJ1-5; cdr3_nt: TGCGCCAGCAGCCAGGGGACAGGGGGCAATCAGCCCCAGCATTTT; cdr3_aa: CASSQGTGGNQPQHF
clone_size: NA; v_call: TRBV4-1; d_call: TRBD2; j_call: TRBJ2-3; cdr3_nt: TGCGCCAGCAGCCAAGCTAGCGGGAAACTTACAGATACGCAGTATTTT; cdr3_aa: CASSQASGKLTDTQYF
clone_size: NA; v_call: TRBV7-3; d_call: NA; j_call: TRBJ2-5; cdr3_nt: TGTGCCAGCAGCGTACGGGTTCGGGAGACCCAGTACTTC; cdr3_aa: CASSVRVRETQYF
clone_size: NA; v_call: TRBV20-1; d_call: NA; j_call: TRBJ2-7; cdr3_nt: TGCAGTGCTGTACTAGTCTACGAGCAGTACTTC; cdr3_aa: CSAVLVYEQYF
clone_size: NA; v_call: TRBV19; d_call: NA; j_call: TRBJ2-1; cdr3_nt: TGTGCCAGTAGAAACACCTACAATGAGCAGTTCTTC; cdr3_aa: CASRNTYNEQFF
clone_size: NA; v_call: TRBV27; d_call: NA; j_call: TRBJ1-4; cdr3_nt: TGTGCCAGCAGGAGCGACAGTGTTAATGAAAAACTGTTTTTT; cdr3_aa: CASRSDSVNEKLFF
clone_size: few; v_call: TRBV5-6; d_call: NA; j_call: TRBJ2-2; cdr3_nt: TGTGCCAGCAGCTTGGATCTGAGTCGTGGTGGAGTCAACACCGGGGAGCTGTTTTTT; cdr3_aa: CASSLDLSRGGVNTGELFF
clone_size: NA; v_call: TRBV5-1; d_call: TRBD1; j_call: TRBJ2-7; cdr3_nt: TGCGCCAGCAGCCCCTCGGGACAGTTCTACGAGCAGTACTTC; cdr3_aa: CASSPSGQFYEQYF
clone_size: NA; v_call: TRBV20-1; d_call: NA; j_call: TRBJ2-7; cdr3_nt: TGCAGTGCTAGAGACGGCTACGAGCAGTACTTC; cdr3_aa: CSARDGYEQYF
clone_size: NA; v_call: TRBV18; d_call: TRBD1; j_call: TRBJ1-1; cdr3_nt: TGTGCCAGCTCACCACTGGGGCAGGGGGCGTACAGCACTGAAGCTTTCTTT; cdr3_aa: CASSPLGQGAYSTEAFF
clone_size: NA; v_call: TRBV19; d_call: TRBD2; j_call: TRBJ2-2; cdr3_nt: TGTGCCAGTAGTAGGAGCGGGGCGAACACCGGGGAGCTGTTTTTT; cdr3_aa: CASSRSGANTGELFF
clone_size: NA; v_call: TRBV6-6; d_call: TRBD1; j_call: TRBJ2-5; cdr3_nt: TGTGCCAGCAGTTACTCGACAGGGAGTGGGACCCAGTACTTC; cdr3_aa: CASSYSTGSGTQYF
clone_size: NA; v_call: TRBV30; d_call: NA; j_call: TRBJ2-3; cdr3_nt: TGTGCCTGGAGTGTGGGGGGGCACACAGATACGCAGTATTTT; cdr3_aa: CAWSVGGHTDTQYF
clone_size: NA; v_call: TRBV3-1/TRBV3-2; d_call: NA; j_call: TRBJ2-5; cdr3_nt: TGTGCCAGCAGCCAAGACAGGGGAGAGACCCAGTACTTC; cdr3_aa: CASSQDRGETQYF
clone_size: NA; v_call: TRBV28; d_call: TRBD1; j_call: TRBJ2-7; cdr3_nt: TGTGCCAGCAGGGGGGACAGGGGGCTTTACGAGCAGTACTTC; cdr3_aa: CASRGDRGLYEQYF
clone_size: NA; v_call: TRBV10-3; d_call: NA; j_call: TRBJ2-7; cdr3_nt: TGTGCCATCAGTGAGCGCGGGTACTACGAGCAGTACTTC; cdr3_aa: CAISERGYYEQYF
clone_size: NA; v_call: TRBV20-1; d_call: NA; j_call: TRBJ1-2; cdr3_nt: TGCAGTGCTAGTGGGGGGTTGGGGGCAAAAGGCTACACCTTC; cdr3_aa: CSASGGLGAKGYTF
clone_size: NA; v_call: TRBV3-1/TRBV3-2; d_call: NA; j_call: TRBJ1-5; cdr3_nt: TGTGCCAGCAGCCGCGGGGGGAGCAGCAATCAGCCCCAGCATTTT; cdr3_aa: CASSRGGSSNQPQHF
clone_size: NA; v_call: TRBV28; d_call: NA; j_call: TRBJ1-5; cdr3_nt: TGTGCCAGCAGCAGGGGCGTCTTAAGCAATCAGCCCCAGCATTTT; cdr3_aa: CASSRGVLSNQPQHF
clone_size: NA; v_call: TRBV3-1/TRBV3-2; d_call: TRBD1; j_call: TRBJ2-2; cdr3_nt: TGTGCCAGCAGCCAAGGGTCTAAATCGTGGACAGGGGTCGCCGGGGAGCTGTTTTTT; cdr3_aa: CASSQGSKSWTGVAGELFF
clone_size: NA; v_call: TRBV14; d_call: NA; j_call: TRBJ2-1; cdr3_nt: TGTGCCAGCAGCCAAGAACAAGCGGCTTACAATGAGCAGTTCTTC; cdr3_aa: CASSQEQAAYNEQFF
clone_size: NA; v_call: TRBV5-1; d_call: NA; j_call: TRBJ1-3; cdr3_nt: TGCGCCAGCAGCTTGACCCTCGGGGACACCATATATTTT; cdr3_aa: CASSLTLGDTIYF
clone_size: NA; v_call: TRBV6-2/TRBV6-3; d_call: NA; j_call: TRBJ1-2; cdr3_nt: TGTGCCAGCAGTTCTTCCACGGATGGCTACACCTTC; cdr3_aa: CASSSSTDGYTF
clone_size: NA; v_call: TRBV10-1; d_call: TRBD2; j_call: TRBJ2-3; cdr3_nt: TGCGCCAGCAGTGTTCCTAGCGGGAGGGCAGATACGCAGTATTTT; cdr3_aa: CASSVPSGRADTQYF
clone_size: NA; v_call: TRBV4-3; d_call: NA; j_call: TRBJ2-1; cdr3_nt: TGCGCCAGCAGCCAAGATAGAGGGACTTCGTACAATGAGCAGTTCTTC; cdr3_aa: CASSQDRGTSYNEQFF
clone_size: NA; v_call: TRBV5-1; d_call: NA; j_call: TRBJ2-3; cdr3_nt: TGCGCCAGCAGCCCCTCGGGGAATACGCAGTATTTT; cdr3_aa: CASSPSGNTQYF
clone_size: NA; v_call: TRBV14; d_call: TRBD1; j_call: TRBJ1-2; cdr3_nt: TGTGCCAGCAGCCATCTCGGGGACAGGGAAGATTACGGCTACACCTTC; cdr3_aa: CASSHLGDREDYGYTF
clone_size: NA; v_call: TRBV4-1; d_call: NA; j_call: TRBJ2-6; cdr3_nt: TGCGCCAGCAGCCTAGCTGGGTCTGGGGCCAACGTCCTGACTTTC; cdr3_aa: CASSLAGSGANVLTF
clone_size: NA; v_call: TRBV5-1; d_call: NA; j_call: TRBJ1-1; cdr3_nt: TGCGCCAGCAGCAAATCAAGCGGGAGGAGGATGAACACTGAAGCTTTCTTT; cdr3_aa: CASSKSSGRRMNTEAFF
clone_size: once; v_call: TRBV21-1; d_call: NA; j_call: TRBJ1-1; cdr3_nt: TGTGCCATGCAACATGACACTGAAGCTTTCTTT; cdr3_aa: CAMQHDTEAFF
clone_size: NA; v_call: TRBV28; d_call: NA; j_call: TRBJ2-7; cdr3_nt: TGTGCCAGCAGTTTGTCTTTAGCTAACCAGCGGCTCATCTACGAGCAGTACTTC; cdr3_aa: CASSLSLANQRLIYEQYF
clone_size: once; v_call: TRBV7-7; d_call: NA; j_call: TRBJ2-5; cdr3_nt: TGTGCTAGCAGCTTAGAAGTTGGCGGGGCCCAAGAGACCCAGTACTTC; cdr3_aa: CASSLEVGGAQETQYF
clone_size: NA; v_call: TRBV5-6; d_call: NA; j_call: TRBJ2-5; cdr3_nt: TGTGCCAGCAGCAGGAGCGACTACGCCACCCAAGAGACCCAGTACTTC; cdr3_aa: CASSRSDYATQETQYF
clone_size: NA; v_call: TRBV19; d_call: TRBD1; j_call: TRBJ2-3; cdr3_nt: TGTGCCAGTAGTTTTGGACAGGGCCTCACAGATACGCAGTATTTT; cdr3_aa: CASSFGQGLTDTQYF
clone_size: NA; v_call: TRBV5-6; d_call: NA; j_call: TRBJ1-2; cdr3_nt: TGTGCCAGCAGCTTAATTACACAGGGAGTCGGCTACACCTTC; cdr3_aa: CASSLITQGVGYTF
clone_size: once; v_call: TRBV29-1; d_call: NA; j_call: TRBJ2-3; cdr3_nt: TGCAGCGTTGTCCCGTCTGGCGGGATAGGGAACACAGATACGCAGTATTTT; cdr3_aa: CSVVPSGGIGNTDTQYF
clone_size: few; v_call: TRBV5-5; d_call: TRBD2; j_call: TRBJ2-3; cdr3_nt: TGTGCCAGCCTTATGACGCCGGGACTAGCGTCAGATACGCAGTATTTT; cdr3_aa: CASLMTPGLASDTQYF
clone_size: NA; v_call: TRBV5-1; d_call: TRBD1; j_call: TRBJ2-7; cdr3_nt: TGCGCCAGCAGCTTGGCCGGACAGGGTACCTACGAGCAGTACTTC; cdr3_aa: CASSLAGQGTYEQYF